The next 10 T cell receptor beta chains were all read from a single sample in a study of blood T cell repertoires in COVID-19. TCRdb's table, derived via immunoSEQ multiplex PCR, lists solely in-frame clones and lacks some. In the table there are 100,000 or so clones, 80% to 90% of which are singletons. The specimen was peripheral blood. The source is a human donor with acute or convalescent COVID-19. The donor label of this sample is uncertain.

The chain recombines TRBV4-3 with TRBJ1-2; 7 nucleotides match TRBD1. After removal of 4 bases from V and 2 bases from J, the junction contained 1 base not matched to a gene. Per germline, CDR1 LGHNA and CDR2 YSLEER. CDR3 length: 13 residues. DNA for the CDR3: TGCGCCAGCAGCCTACAGGGGAACTATGGCTACACCTTC. It translates to CASSLQGNYGYTF.

The rearrangement joins TRBV15 to TRBJ2-2; a possible D gene is TRBD1 (6 bases). V was cut by 1 base and J by 1 base, with 10 bases left in between. The length of the CDR3 is 16 residues. Looked up from germline, CDR1 is LNHNV and CDR2 is YYDKDF (reference sequence). The CDR3 loop is CATSRAADRNTGELFF. CDR3 sequence (DNA): TGTGCCACCAGCAGAGCCGCGGACAGGAACACCGGGGAGCTGTTTTTT.

This clone has only one observation. The V call is TRBV19, the J call TRBJ1-2, with D maybe TRBD1 (5 bases). The CDR3 has 13 amino acids. Between the trimmed V and J ends, which lost 5 bases and 4 bases, there was a span of 11 bases. The germline CDR1 and CDR2 sequences are LNHDA and SQIVND (reference sequence). CDR3 sequence reads: CASSRQGSYGYTF. The CDR3 coding sequence is TGTGCCAGTAGTCGTCAGGGATCCTATGGCTACACCTTC.

The V call is TRBV7-9, the J call TRBJ1-1; D is undetermined. Germline values: CDR1 SEHNR, CDR2 FQNEAQ (reference sequence). The V and J ends lost 3 bases and 1 base respectively, with 12 bases between them. The CDR3 is made up of 15 amino acids. In DNA form, the CDR3 reads TGTGCCAGCAGCTTGAGGTTAGAGGGGAACACTGAAGCTTTCTTT. Translating gives CASSLRLEGNTEAFF.

The chain recombines TRBV6-5 with TRBJ1-2, with D unresolved. This CDR3 contains 15 residues. Germline V gene lookup returns CDR1 MNHEY and CDR2 SVGAGI. V was shortened by 0 bases and J by 3 bases, with 11 bases between the two germline ends. The CDR3 DNA sequence: TGTGCCAGCAGTTACTCGAAGAACGGTGACTATGGCTACACCTTC. It translates to CASSYSKNGDYGYTF.

The gene calls are TRBV7-8 and TRBJ1-4; the D gene is possibly TRBD1 (6 bases). This CDR3 is 14 amino acids long. CDR1 is SGHVS, CDR2 FQNEAQ, per germline. V was shortened by 8 bases and J by 8 bases, with 18 bases between the two germline ends. CDR3 protein: CASARAGVGEKLFF. CDR3 DNA: TGTGCCAGCGCTCGGGCAGGGGTGGGGGAAAAACTGTTTTTT.

The chain joins TRBV7-2 to TRBJ2-1; D not certain. The germline V gene encodes CDR1 SGHTA and CDR2 FQGNSA. The CDR3 extends over 12 amino acids. V was shortened by 2 bases and J by 8 bases, with 7 bases between the two germline ends. This CDR3 reads CASSLTFYEQFF. The CDR3, as DNA: TGTGCCAGCAGCTTAACTTTTTATGAGCAGTTCTTC.

The V gene is TRBV7-7, the J gene TRBJ2-7, with D possibly matching TRBD1 (5 bases). Per germline, CDR1 SSHAT and CDR2 FNYEAQ (reference sequence). Trimming removed 5 bases from V and 2 bases from J, with 10 bases in between. This CDR3 is 13 amino acids long. CDR3 protein: CASSSLGAYEQYF. DNA of the CDR3: TGTGCCAGCAGCAGTCTAGGGGCCTACGAGCAGTACTTC.

The chain links TRBV14 to TRBJ1-1, with D unresolved. This CDR3 is 15 amino acids long. Germline V gene lookup returns CDR1 SGHDN and CDR2 FVKESK. The V end was cut by 4 bases, the J end by 6 bases, with 18 bases between. The CDR3 is CASSPNRAVDPEAFF. CDR3 coding DNA: TGTGCCAGCAGCCCCAACAGAGCCGTTGATCCTGAAGCTTTCTTT.

This clone was counted a few times. The V and J genes are TRBV28 and TRBJ2-1, with D tentatively TRBD2 (5 bases). Germline lookup yields CDR1 MDHEN and CDR2 SYDVKM. The CDR3 sequence is 10 residues long. The V end lost 9 bases, the J end lost 10 bases, and 10 bases lay between the germline ends. The CDR3 DNA follows: TGTGCCAGACACAAGCGGGAGCAGTTCTTC. Translating it yields CARHKREQFF. Combining the CDR3 with reference TRBV28 and TRBJ2-1 gives the whole variable domain DVKVTQSSRYLVKRTGEKVFLECVQDMDHENMFWYRQDPGLGLRLIYFSYDVKMKEKGDIPEGYSVSREKKERFSLILESASTNQTSMYLCARHKREQFFGPGTRLTVL.